This is a list of T cell receptor beta chains from one sample in a study of cytomegalovirus exposure and HLA in healthy donors. TCRdb's table, derived via immunoSEQ multiplex PCR, lists solely in-frame clones and lacks some. The table shows tens of thousands of clones, with approximately 80% occurring only once. The sample consisted of PBMCs. All receptors derive from a woman in her forties or fifties in good health and CMV-seropositive. The CDR3 runs from the conserved cysteine through the conserved F or W. Each record gives: clone size, V gene, J gene, D gene, CDR3 protein, CDR3 DNA. A D gene is named only where the DNA matches it firmly. The listing skips clone size in some rows; elsewhere it reads once, few, many or a size class.

size: -
V: TRBV11-3
J: TRBJ1-4
D: -
CDR3: CASSLGAGKLFF
DNA: TGTGCCAGCAGCTTAGGGGCGGGGAAACTGTTTTTT

size: once
V: TRBV19
J: TRBJ1-2
D: -
CDR3: CASSITHRTNYGYTF
DNA: TGTGCCAGTAGTATAACGCACAGAACTAACTATGGCTACACCTTC

size: -
V: TRBV7-6
J: TRBJ1-2
D: -
CDR3: CASSFENWAGYTF
DNA: TGTGCCAGCAGCTTCGAGAACTGGGCGGGCTACACCTTC

size: -
V: TRBV13
J: TRBJ1-1
D: TRBD1
CDR3: CASSTNLRQGDTEAFF
DNA: TGTGCCAGCAGCACCAATCTCAGACAGGGGGACACTGAAGCTTTCTTT

size: -
V: TRBV5-1
J: TRBJ1-4
D: -
CDR3: CASSFGRNEKLFF
DNA: TGCGCCAGCAGCTTTGGCAGGAATGAAAAACTGTTTTTT

size: -
V: TRBV7-9
J: TRBJ1-1
D: TRBD1
CDR3: CASSSRDSEAFF
DNA: TGTGCCAGCAGCTCACGGGACAGTGAAGCTTTCTTT

size: -
V: TRBV6-5
J: TRBJ2-7
D: TRBD2
CDR3: CASSYSWGEGQYF
DNA: TGTGCCAGCAGTTACTCGTGGGGGGAGGGGCAGTACTTC

size: -
V: TRBV7-3
J: TRBJ2-1
D: TRBD1
CDR3: CASSEGQGRNNEQFF
DNA: TGTGCCAGCAGCGAAGGACAGGGCCGTAACAATGAGCAGTTCTTC

size: -
V: TRBV2
J: TRBJ2-2
D: -
CDR3: CASSEVPGSMGTGELFF
DNA: TGTGCCAGCAGTGAAGTACCAGGGTCTATGGGCACCGGGGAGCTGTTTTTT

size: -
V: TRBV5-1
J: TRBJ2-1
D: -
CDR3: CASSLAWGLGYNEQFF
DNA: TGCGCCAGCAGCTTGGCCTGGGGCTTAGGGTACAATGAGCAGTTCTTC

size: -
V: TRBV9
J: TRBJ2-1
D: TRBD2
CDR3: CASSSHPWTSGGNEQFF
DNA: TGTGCCAGCAGCTCACACCCATGGACTAGCGGGGGGAATGAGCAGTTCTTC

size: -
V: TRBV5-4
J: TRBJ2-1
D: -
CDR3: CASSLPGSYNEQFF
DNA: TGTGCCAGCAGCTTGCCCGGCTCCTACAATGAGCAGTTCTTC

size: -
V: TRBV6-1
J: TRBJ1-4
D: TRBD1
CDR3: CASSEMTGGNEKLFF
DNA: TGTGCCAGCAGTGAGATGACAGGGGGTAATGAAAAACTGTTTTTT

size: -
V: TRBV7-3
J: TRBJ2-1
D: -
CDR3: CASSLRAGLSYNEQFF
DNA: TGTGCCAGCAGCTTACGAGCGGGCCTCTCCTACAATGAGCAGTTCTTC

size: -
V: TRBV11-2
J: TRBJ2-3
D: -
CDR3: CASSVYRSASTDTQYF
DNA: TGTGCCAGCAGCGTCTACAGGTCTGCTAGCACAGATACGCAGTATTTT